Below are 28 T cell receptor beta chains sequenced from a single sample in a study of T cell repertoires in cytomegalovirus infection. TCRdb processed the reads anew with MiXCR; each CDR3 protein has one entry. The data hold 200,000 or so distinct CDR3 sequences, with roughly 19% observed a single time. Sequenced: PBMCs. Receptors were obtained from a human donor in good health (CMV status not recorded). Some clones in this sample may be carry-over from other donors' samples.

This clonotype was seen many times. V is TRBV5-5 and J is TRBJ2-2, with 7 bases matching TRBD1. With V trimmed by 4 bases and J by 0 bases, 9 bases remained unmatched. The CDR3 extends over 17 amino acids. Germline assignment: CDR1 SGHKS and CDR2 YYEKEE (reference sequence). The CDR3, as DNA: TGTGCCAGCAGCGGGCAACAGGGGTCCGCGAACACCGGGGAGCTGTTTTTT. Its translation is CASSGQQGSANTGELFF. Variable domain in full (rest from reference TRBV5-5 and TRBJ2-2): DAGVTQSPTHLIKTRGQQVTLRCSPISGHKSVSWYQQVLGQGPQFIFQYYEKEERGRGNFPDRFSARQFPNYSSELNVNALLLGDSALYLCASSGQQGSANTGELFFGEGSRLTVL.

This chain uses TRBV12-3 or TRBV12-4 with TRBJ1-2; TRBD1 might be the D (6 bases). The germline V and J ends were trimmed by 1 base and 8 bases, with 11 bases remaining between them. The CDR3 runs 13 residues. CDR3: CASSLGGAVGYTF. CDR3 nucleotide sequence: TGTGCCAGCAGTTTAGGGGGGGCCGTGGGCTACACCTTC.

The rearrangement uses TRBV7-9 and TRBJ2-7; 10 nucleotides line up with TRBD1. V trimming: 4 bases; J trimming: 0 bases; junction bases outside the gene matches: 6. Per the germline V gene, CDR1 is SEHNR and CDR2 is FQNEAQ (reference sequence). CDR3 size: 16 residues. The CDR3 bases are TGTGCCAGCAGCTCCCCCCGGACAGGGGGCTCCTACGAGCAGTACTTC. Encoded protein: CASSSPRTGGSYEQYF. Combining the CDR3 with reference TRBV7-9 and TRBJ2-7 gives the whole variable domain DTGVSQNPRHKITKRGQNVTFRCDPISEHNRLYWYRQTLGQGPEFLTYFQNEAQLEKSRLLSDRFSAERPKGSFSTLEIQRTEQGDSAMYLCASSSPRTGGSYEQYFGPGTRLTVT.

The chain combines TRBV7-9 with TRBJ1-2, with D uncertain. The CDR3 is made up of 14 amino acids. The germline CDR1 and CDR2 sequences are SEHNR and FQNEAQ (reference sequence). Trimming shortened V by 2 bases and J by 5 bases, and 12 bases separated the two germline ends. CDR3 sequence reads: CASSLSLAQYGYTF. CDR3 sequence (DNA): TGTGCCAGCAGCTTATCCCTGGCCCAGTATGGCTACACCTTC.

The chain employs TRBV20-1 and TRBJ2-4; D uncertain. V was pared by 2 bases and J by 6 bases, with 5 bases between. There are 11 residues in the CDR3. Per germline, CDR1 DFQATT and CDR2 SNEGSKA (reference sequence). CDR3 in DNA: TGCAGTGCTAGATCGGGAAACATTCAGTACTTC. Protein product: CSARSGNIQYF.

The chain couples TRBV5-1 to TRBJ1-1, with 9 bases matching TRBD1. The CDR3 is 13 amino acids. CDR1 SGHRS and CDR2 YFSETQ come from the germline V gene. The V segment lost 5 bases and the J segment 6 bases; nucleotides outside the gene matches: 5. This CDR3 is CASRTGGDSEAFF. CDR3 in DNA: TGCGCCAGCAGGACAGGGGGGGACTCTGAAGCTTTCTTT.

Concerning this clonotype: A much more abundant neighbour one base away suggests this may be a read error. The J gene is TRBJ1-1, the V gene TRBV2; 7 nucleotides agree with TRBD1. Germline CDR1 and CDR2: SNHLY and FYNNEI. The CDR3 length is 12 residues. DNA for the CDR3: TGTGTCAGCAGTGCCACAGGGGTTTGGGCTTTCTTT. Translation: CVSSATGVWAFF.

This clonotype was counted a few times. The chain's CDR3 is CASSLTTKTQYF. CDR3 DNA: TGTGCCAGCAGCCTAACGACCAAGACCCAGTACTTC. The rearrangement uses TRBV5-5 and TRBJ2-5; no firm D call. The V end was cut by 4 bases, the J end by 6 bases, with 10 bases between. The CDR3 runs 12 residues. The germline gives CDR1 SGHKS, CDR2 YYEKEE (reference sequence).

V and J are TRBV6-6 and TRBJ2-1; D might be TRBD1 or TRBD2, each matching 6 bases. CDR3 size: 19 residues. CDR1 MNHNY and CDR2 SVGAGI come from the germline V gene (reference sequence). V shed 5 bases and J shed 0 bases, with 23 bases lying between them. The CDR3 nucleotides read TGTGCCAGCAGTCCAGACAGATTCGGAGGGGGGAGCTCCTACAATGAGCAGTTCTTC. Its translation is CASSPDRFGGGSSYNEQFF.

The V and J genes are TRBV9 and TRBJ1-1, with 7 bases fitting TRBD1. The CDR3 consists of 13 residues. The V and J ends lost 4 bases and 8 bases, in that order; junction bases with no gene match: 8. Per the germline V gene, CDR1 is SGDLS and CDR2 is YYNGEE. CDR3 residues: CASSPGQVEEAFF. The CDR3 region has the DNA TGTGCCAGCAGCCCCGGACAGGTGGAGGAAGCTTTCTTT.

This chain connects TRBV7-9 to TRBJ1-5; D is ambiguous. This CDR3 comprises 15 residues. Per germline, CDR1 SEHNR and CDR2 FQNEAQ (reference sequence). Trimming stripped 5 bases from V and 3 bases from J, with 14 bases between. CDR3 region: CASSRGVDNNQPQHF. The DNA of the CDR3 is TGTGCCAGCAGCCGGGGAGTGGATAACAATCAGCCCCAGCATTTT.

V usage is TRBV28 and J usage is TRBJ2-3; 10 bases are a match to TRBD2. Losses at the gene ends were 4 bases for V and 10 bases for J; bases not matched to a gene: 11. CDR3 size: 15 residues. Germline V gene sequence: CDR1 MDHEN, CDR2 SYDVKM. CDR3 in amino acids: CASSSPTSGTEAQYF. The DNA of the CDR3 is TGTGCCAGCAGTTCTCCCACTAGCGGGACGGAGGCGCAGTATTTT. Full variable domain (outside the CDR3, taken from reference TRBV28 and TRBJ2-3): DVKVTQSSRYLVKRTGEKVFLECVQDMDHENMFWYRQDPGLGLRLIYFSYDVKMKEKGDIPEGYSVSREKKERFSLILESASTNQTSMYLCASSSPTSGTEAQYFGPGTRLTVL.

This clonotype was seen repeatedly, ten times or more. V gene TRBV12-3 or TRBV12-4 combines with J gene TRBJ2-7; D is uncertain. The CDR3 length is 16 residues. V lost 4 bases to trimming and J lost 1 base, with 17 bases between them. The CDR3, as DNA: TGTGCCAGCAGTTCCGGCTTGGGCCCCGAGTCCTACGAGCAGTACTTC. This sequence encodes CASSSGLGPESYEQYF.

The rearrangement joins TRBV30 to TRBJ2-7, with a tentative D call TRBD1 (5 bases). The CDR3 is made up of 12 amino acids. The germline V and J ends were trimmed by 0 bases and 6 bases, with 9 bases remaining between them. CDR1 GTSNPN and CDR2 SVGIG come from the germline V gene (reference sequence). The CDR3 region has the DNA TGTGCCTGGAGTGTTAGCAGGGTCGAGCAGTACTTC. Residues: CAWSVSRVEQYF. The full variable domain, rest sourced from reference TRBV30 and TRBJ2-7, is SQTIHQWPATLVQPVGSPLSLECTVEGTSNPNLYWYRQAAGRGLQLLFYSVGIGQISSEVPQNLSASRPQDRQFILSSKKLLLSDSGFYLCAWSVSRVEQYFGPGTRLTVT.

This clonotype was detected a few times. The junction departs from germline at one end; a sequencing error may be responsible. The CDR3: CASSLAGSSYNSPLHF. CDR3 bases: TGTGCCAGCAGCTTGGCAGGCAGCTCCTATAATTCACCCCTCCACTTT. The gene calls are TRBV5-3 and TRBJ1-6; D gene uncertain. TRBV5-3 carries the ORF label, with uncertain function. The CDR3 covers 16 residues.

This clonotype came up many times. CDR3 amino acids: CASSAQPGTEAFF. The CDR3 nucleotides read TGTGCCAGCAGCGCACAACCGGGCACTGAAGCTTTCTTT. The chain is built from TRBV7-2 and TRBJ1-1; D unclear. From germline, CDR1 is SGHTA and CDR2 FQGNSA. This CDR3 has 13 residues. V was cut by 5 bases and J by 4 bases, with 11 bases left in between.

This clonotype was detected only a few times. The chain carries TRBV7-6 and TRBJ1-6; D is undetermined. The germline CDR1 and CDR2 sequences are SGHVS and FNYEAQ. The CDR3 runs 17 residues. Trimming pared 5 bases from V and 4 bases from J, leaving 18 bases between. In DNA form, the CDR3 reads TGTGCCAGCAGCAGAGGTAGCATGGCGGAATATAATTCACCCCTCCACTTT. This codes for CASSRGSMAEYNSPLHF.

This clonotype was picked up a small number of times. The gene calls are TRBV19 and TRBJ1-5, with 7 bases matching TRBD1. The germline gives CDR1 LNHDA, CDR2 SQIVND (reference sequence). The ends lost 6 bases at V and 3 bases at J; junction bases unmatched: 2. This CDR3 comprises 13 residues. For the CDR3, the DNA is TGTGCCAGTAGACAGGGGCTCAATCAGCCCCAGCATTTT. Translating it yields CASRQGLNQPQHF.

The CDR3 protein is CASDRGGYTEAFF. In DNA form, the CDR3 reads TGTGCCAGCGACCGGGGGGGCTACACTGAAGCTTTCTTT. The V and J genes are TRBV7-2 and TRBJ1-1; tentative D call: TRBD1 (6 bases). Germline V lookup: CDR1 SGHTA, CDR2 FQGNSA. V was cut by 8 bases and J by 3 bases, with 13 bases left in between. The CDR3 has 13 amino acids. Full variable domain (remainder filled in from reference TRBV7-2 and TRBJ1-1): GAGVSQSPSNKVTEKGKDVELRCDPISGHTALYWYRQSLGQGLEFLIYFQGNSAPDKSGLPSDRFSAERTGGSVSTLTIQRTQQEDSAVYLCASDRGGYTEAFFGQGTRLTVV.

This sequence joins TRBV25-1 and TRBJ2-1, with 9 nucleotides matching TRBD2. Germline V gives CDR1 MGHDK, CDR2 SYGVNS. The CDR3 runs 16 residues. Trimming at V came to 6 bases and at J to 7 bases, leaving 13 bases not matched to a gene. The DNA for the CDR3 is TGTGCCAGCAGGGACCATCGAGCGGGGGGCGGGAATGAGCAGTTCTTC. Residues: CASRDHRAGGGNEQFF. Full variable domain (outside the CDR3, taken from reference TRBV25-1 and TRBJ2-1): EADIYQTPRYLVIGTGKKITLECSQTMGHDKMYWYQQDPGMELHLIHYSYGVNSTEKGDLSSESTVSRIRTEHFPLTLESARPSHTSQYLCASRDHRAGGGNEQFFGPGTRLTVL.

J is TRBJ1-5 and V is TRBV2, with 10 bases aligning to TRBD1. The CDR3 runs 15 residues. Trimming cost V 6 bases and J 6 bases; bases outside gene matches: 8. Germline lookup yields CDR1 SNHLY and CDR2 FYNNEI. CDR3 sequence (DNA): TGTGCCAGCAGCGCCCGGACAGGGGGGGGTCAGCCCCAGCATTTT. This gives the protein CASSARTGGGQPQHF. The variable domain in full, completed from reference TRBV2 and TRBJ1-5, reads EPEVTQTPSHQVTQMGQEVILRCVPISNHLYFYWYRQILGQKVEFLVSFYNNEISEKSEIFDDQFSVERPDGSNFTLKIRSTKLEDSAMYFCASSARTGGGQPQHFGDGTRLSIL.

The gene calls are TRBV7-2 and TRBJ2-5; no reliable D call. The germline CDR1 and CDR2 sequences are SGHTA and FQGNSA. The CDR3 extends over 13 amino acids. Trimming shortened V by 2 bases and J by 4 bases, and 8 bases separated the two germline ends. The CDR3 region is CASSLNYRETQYF. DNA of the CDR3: TGTGCCAGCAGCTTAAACTATCGAGAGACCCAGTACTTC.

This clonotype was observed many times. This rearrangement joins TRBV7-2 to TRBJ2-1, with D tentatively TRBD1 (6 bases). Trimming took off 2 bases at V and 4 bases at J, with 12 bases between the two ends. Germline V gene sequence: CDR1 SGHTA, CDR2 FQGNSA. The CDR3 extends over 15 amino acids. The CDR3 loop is CASSLSATGYNEQFF. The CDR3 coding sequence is TGTGCCAGCAGCTTATCTGCAACAGGGTACAATGAGCAGTTCTTC.

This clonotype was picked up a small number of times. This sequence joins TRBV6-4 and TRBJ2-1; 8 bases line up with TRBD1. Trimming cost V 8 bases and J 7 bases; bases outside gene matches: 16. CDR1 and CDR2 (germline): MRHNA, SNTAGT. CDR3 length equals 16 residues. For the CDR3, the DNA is TGTGCCAGCGTTTATGCAGTTCAGGGGGCAGAGAATGAGCAGTTCTTC. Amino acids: CASVYAVQGAENEQFF.

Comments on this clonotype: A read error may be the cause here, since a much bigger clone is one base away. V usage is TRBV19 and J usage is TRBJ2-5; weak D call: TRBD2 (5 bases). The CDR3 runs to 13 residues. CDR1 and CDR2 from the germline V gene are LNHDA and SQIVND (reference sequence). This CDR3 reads CASSPAIWETQHF. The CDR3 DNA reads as TGTGCCAGTAGTCCCGCCATTTGGGAGACCCAGCACTTC.

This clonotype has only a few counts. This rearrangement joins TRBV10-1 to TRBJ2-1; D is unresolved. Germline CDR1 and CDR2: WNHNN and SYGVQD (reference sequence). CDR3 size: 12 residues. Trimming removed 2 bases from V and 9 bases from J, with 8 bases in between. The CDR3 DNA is TGCGCCAGCAGTGAGAAGGACGGTGAGCAGTTCTTC. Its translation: CASSEKDGEQFF.

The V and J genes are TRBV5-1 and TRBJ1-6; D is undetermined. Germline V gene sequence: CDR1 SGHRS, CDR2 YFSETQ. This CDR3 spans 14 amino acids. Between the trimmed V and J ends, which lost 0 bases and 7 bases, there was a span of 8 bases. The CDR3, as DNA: TGCGCCAGCAGCTTGGAGGCAGCCAATTCACCCCTCCACTTT. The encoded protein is CASSLEAANSPLHF. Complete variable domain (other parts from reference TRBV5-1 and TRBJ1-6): KAGVTQTPRYLIKTRGQQVTLSCSPISGHRSVSWYQQTPGQGLQFLFEYFSETQRNKGNFPGRFSGRQFSNSRSEMNVSTLELGDSALYLCASSLEAANSPLHFGNGTRLTVT.

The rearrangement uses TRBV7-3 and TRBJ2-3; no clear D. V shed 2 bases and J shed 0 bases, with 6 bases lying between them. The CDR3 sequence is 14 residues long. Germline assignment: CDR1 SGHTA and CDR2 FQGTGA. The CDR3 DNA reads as TGTGCCAGCAGCTTAGACCGGAGCACAGATACGCAGTATTTT. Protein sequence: CASSLDRSTDTQYF.